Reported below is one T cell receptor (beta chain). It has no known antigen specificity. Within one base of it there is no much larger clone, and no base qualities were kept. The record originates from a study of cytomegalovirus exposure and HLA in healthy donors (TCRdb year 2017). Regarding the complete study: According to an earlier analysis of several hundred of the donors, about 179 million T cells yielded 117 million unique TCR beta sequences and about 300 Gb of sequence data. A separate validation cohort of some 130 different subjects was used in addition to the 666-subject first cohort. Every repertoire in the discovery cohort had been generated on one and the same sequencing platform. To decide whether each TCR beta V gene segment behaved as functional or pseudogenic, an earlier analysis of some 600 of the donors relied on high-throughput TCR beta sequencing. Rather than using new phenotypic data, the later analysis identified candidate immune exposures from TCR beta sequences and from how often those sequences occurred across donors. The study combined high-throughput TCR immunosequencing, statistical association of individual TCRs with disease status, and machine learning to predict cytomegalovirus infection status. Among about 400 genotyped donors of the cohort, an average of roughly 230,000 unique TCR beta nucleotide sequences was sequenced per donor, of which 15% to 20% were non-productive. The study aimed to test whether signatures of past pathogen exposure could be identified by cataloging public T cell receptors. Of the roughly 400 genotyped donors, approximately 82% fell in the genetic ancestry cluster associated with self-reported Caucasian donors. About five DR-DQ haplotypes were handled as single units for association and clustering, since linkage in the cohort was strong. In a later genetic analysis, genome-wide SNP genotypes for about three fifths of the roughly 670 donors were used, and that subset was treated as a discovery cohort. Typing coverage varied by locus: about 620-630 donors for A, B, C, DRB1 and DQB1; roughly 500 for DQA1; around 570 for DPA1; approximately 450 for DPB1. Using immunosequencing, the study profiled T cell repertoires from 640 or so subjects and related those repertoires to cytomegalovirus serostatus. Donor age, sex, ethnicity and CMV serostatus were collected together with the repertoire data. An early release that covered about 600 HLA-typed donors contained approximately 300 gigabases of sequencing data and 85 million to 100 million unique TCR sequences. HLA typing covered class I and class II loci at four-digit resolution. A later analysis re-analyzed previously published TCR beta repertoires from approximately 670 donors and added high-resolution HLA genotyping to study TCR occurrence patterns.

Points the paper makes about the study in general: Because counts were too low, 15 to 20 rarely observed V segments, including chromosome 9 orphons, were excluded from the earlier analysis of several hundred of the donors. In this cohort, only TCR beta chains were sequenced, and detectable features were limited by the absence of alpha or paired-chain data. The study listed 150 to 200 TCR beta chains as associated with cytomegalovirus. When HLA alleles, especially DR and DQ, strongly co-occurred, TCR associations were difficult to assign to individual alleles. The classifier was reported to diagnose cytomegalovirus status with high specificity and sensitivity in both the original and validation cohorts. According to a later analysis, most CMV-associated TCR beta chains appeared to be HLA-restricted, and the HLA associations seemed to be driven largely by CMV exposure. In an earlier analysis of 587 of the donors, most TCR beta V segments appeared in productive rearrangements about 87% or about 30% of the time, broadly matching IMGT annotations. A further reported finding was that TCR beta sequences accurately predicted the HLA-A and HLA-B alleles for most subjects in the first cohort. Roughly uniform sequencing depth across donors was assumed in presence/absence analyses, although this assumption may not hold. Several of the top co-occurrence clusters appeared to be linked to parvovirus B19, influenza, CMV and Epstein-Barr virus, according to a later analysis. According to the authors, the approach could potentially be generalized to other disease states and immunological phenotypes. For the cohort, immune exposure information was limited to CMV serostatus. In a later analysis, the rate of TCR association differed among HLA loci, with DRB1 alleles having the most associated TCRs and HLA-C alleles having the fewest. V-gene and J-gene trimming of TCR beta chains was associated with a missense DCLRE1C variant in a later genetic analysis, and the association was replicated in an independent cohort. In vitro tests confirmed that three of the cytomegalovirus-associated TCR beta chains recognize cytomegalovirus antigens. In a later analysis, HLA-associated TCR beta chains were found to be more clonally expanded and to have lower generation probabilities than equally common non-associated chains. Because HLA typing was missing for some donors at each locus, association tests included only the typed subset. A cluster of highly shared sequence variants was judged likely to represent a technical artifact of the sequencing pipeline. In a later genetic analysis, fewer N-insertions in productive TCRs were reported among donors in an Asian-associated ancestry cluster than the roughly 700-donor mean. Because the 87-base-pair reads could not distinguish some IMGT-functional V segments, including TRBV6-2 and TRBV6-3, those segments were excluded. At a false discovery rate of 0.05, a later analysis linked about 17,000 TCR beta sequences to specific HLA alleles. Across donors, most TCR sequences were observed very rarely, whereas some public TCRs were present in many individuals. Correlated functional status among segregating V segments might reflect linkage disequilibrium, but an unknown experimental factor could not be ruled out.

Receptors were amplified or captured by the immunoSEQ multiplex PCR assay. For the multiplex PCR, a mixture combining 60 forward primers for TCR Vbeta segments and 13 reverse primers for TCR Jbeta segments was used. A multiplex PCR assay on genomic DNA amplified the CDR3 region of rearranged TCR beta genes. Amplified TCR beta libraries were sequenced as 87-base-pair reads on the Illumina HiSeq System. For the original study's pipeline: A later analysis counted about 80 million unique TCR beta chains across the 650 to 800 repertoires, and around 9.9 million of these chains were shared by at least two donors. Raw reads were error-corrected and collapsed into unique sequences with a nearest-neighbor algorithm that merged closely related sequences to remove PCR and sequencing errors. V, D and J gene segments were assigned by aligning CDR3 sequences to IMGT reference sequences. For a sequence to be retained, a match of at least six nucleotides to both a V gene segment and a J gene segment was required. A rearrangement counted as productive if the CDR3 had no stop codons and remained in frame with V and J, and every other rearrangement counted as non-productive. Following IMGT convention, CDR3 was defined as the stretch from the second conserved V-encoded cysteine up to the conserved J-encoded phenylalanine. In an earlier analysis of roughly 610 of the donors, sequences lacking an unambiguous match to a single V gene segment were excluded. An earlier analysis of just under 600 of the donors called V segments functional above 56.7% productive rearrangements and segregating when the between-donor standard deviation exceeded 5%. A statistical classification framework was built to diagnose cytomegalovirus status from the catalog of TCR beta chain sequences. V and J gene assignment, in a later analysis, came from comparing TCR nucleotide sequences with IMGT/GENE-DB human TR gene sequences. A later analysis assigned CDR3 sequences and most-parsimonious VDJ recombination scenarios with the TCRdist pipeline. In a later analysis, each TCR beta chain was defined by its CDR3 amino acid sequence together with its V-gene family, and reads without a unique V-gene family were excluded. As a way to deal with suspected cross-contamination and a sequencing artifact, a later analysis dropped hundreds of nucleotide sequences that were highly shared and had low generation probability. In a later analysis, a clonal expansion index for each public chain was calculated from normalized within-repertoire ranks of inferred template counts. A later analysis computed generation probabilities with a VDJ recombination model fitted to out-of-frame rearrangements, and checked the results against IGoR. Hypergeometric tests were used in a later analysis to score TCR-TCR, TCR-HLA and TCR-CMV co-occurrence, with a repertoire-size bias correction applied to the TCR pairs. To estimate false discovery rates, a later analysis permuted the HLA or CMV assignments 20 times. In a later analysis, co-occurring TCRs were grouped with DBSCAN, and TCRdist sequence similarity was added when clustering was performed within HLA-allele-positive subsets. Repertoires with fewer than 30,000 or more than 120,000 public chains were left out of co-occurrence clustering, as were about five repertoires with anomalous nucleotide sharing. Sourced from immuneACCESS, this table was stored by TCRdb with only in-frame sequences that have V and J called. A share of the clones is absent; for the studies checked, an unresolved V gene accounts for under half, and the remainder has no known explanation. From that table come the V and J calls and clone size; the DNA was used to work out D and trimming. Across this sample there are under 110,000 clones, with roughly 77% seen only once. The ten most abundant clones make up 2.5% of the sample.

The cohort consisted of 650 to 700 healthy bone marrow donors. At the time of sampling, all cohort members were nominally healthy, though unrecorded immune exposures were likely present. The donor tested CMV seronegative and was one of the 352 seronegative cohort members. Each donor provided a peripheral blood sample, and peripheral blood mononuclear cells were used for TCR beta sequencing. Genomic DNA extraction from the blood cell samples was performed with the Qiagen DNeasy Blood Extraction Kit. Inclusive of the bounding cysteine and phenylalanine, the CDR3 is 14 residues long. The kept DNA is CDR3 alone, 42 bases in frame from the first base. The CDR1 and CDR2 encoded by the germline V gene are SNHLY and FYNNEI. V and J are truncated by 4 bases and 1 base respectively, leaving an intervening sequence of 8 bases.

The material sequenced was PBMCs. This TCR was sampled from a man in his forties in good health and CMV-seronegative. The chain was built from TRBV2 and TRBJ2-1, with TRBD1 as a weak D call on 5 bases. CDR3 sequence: CASSVGDSYNEQFF. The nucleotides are TGTGCCAGCAGTGTAGGGGATTCCTACAATGAGCAGTTCTTC.